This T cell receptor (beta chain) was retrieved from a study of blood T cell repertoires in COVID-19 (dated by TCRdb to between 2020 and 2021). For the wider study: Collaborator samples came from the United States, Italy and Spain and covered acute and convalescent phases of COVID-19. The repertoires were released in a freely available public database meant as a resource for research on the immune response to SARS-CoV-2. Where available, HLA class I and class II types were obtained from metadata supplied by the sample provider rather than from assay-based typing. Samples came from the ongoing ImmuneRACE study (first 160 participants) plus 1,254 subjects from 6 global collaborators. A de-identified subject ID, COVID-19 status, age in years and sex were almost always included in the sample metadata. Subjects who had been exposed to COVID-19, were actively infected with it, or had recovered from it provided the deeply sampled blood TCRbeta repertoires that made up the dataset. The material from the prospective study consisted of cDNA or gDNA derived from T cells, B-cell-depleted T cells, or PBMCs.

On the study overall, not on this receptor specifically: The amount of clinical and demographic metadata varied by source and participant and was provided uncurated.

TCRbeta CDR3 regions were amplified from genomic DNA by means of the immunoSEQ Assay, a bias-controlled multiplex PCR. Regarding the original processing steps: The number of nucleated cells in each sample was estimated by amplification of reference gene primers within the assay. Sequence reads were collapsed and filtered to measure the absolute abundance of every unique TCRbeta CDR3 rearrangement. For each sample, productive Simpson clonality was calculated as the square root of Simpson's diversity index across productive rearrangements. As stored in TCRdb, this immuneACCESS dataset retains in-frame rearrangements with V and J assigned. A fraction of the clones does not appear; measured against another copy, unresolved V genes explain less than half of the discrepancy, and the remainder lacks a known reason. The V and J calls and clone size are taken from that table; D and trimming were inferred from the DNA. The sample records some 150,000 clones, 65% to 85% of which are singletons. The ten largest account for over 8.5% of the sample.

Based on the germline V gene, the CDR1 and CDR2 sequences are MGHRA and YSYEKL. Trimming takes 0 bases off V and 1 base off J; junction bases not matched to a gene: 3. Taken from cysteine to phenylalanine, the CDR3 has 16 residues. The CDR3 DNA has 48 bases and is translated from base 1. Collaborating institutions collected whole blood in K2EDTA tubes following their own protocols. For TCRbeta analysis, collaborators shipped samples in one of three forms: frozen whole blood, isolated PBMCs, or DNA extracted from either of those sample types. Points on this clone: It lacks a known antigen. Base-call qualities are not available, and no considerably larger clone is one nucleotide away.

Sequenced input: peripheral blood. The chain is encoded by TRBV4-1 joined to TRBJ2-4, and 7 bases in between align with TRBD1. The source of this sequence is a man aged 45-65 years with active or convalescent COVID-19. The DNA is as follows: TGCGCCAGCAGCCAAGATAAGGGGGCGGCCAAAAACATTCAGTACTTC. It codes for CASSQDKGAAKNIQYF.